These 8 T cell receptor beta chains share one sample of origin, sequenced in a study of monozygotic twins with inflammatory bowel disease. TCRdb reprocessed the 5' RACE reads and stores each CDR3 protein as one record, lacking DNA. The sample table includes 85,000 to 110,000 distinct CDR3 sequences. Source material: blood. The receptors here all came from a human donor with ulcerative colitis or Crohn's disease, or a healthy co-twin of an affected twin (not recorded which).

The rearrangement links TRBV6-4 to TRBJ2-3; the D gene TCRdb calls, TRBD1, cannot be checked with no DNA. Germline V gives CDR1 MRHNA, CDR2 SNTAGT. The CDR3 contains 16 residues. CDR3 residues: CASSPQWGKRTDTQYF.

The CDR3 sequence is CASSFDNGAYEQYF. The gene calls are TRBV7-2 and TRBJ2-7. Looked up from germline, CDR1 is SGHTA and CDR2 is FQGNSA. The CDR3 loop spans 14 amino acids.

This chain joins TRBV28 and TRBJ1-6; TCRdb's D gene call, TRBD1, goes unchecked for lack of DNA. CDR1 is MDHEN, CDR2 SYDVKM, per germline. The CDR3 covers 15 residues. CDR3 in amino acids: CASSSPVLRGSPLHF.

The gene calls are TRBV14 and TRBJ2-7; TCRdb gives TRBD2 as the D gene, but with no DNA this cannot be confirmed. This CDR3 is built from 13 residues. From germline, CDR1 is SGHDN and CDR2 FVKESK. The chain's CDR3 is CASSQVSLGGQYF.

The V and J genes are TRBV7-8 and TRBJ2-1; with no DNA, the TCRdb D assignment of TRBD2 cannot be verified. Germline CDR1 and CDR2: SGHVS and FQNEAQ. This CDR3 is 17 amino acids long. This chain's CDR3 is CASSLDLVGVGYNEQFF.

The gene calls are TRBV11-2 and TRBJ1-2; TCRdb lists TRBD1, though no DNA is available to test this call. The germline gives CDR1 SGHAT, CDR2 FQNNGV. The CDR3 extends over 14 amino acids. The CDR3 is CASSLVLGASGYTF.

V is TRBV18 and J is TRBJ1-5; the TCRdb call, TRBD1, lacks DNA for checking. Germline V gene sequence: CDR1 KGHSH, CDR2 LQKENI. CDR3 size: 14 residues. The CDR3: CASSPGTDNQPQHF.

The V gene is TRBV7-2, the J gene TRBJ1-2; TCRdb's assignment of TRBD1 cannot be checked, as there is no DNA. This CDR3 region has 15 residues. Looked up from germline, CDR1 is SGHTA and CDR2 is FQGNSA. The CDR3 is CASSFSGQSNYGYTF.